A selection of T cell receptor beta chains follows, all from one sample in a study of T-cell memory formation after mild COVID-19. TCRdb ran MiXCR on the 5' RACE reads and lists one entry per CDR3 protein. The sample carries 300,000 or so distinct CDR3 sequences, around a sixth recorded once. Sequences were obtained from PBMCs or a T cell subset sorted from them (not recorded which). Receptor source: a man younger than 35 who had mild COVID-19 (a few samples of this study predate the infection). Cell type and time point are not known. CDR3s include the opening cysteine and the closing phenylalanine or tryptophan. A D gene is named only where the DNA matches it firmly. Size is stated for part of the rows, as once, few or many counts, or as a class when the clone is expanded.

few	TRBV5-1	TRBJ2-5	TRBD2	TGCGCCAGCAGCTTGGGGCTTCTAGCGGGGGAAGAGACCCAGTACTTC	CASSLGLLAGEETQYF
-	TRBV20-1	TRBJ2-5	TRBD2	TGCAGTGCTTGGGCCGCGCGGGGGGCACAAGAGACCCAGTACTTC	CSAWAARGAQETQYF
many	TRBV6-6	TRBJ1-3	TRBD1	TGTGCCAGTGCATGGCAGGGGGGATACTCTGGAAACACCATATATTTT	CASAWQGGYSGNTIYF
-	TRBV5-1	TRBJ2-3	TRBD2	TGCGCCAGCAGCGGCACTAGCGGGGGGGTGAGGATCACAGATACGCAGTATTTT	CASSGTSGGVRITDTQYF
-	TRBV24-1	TRBJ1-2	TRBD1	TGTGCCACCAGTGATCCTAACAGGGGGCGAGATGGCTACACCTTC	CATSDPNRGRDGYTF
few	TRBV12-3/TRBV12-4	TRBJ2-3	TRBD2	TGTGCCAGCAGTTTGGTAGCGGGGGTAAACACAGATACGCAGTATTTT	CASSLVAGVNTDTQYF
few	TRBV20-1	TRBJ2-5	-	TGCAGTGCTAGATCGCTGGAGACCCAGTACTTC	CSARSLETQYF
many	TRBV7-3	TRBJ2-7	-	TGTGCCAGCAGCTTAAATCCGGCGCGAATCTACGAGCAGTACTTC	CASSLNPARIYEQYF
-	TRBV28	TRBJ2-5	TRBD1	TGTGCCAGCAGTCCACAGGGGGCAGGAGGGGAGACCCAGTACTTC	CASSPQGAGGETQYF
few	TRBV4-2	TRBJ2-7	TRBD2	TGTGCCAGCAGCCAAGATCAAGCAGCGGGGGTAAGGCAGTACTTC	CASSQDQAAGVRQYF